The subject of this entry is one T cell receptor beta chain. What this receptor recognizes is not known. The sample holds no much larger clone one base away, and base qualities are not on file. The CDR3 regions of human TCRbeta chains were analyzed by immunosequencing. Under the source paper's analysis protocol: TCRs in the repertoires were matched against a reference library of SARS-CoV-2-specific TCRs that had been generated with the MIRA antigen-specificity platform. Breadth was defined as the fraction of unique TCRs that were SARS-CoV-2-associated. Depth was defined as the fraction of total T cells that were SARS-CoV-2-associated. Using the MIRA data, each spike-specific TCR was mapped to the spike region that the TCR reacts to and placed in a CD4 or CD8 class. Log10-transformed breadth and depth values were compared by one-way ANOVA with Sidak's multiple comparisons tests. The table comes from immuneACCESS by way of TCRdb, which keeps in-frame sequences with V and J called. Part of the clones is missing from these tables; in studies checked, under half for an unresolved V gene and the rest for unknown reasons. That table supplies the V and J calls and clone size; D and trimming were determined from the DNA. This sample is represented by about 79,000 clones; 80% of them were singletons. Around 20% of the sample rests with the top ten.

The junction shows trimming of 8 bases on V and 1 base on J, and the gene matches do not reach 7 bases of it. The cysteine opens and the phenylalanine closes a CDR3 of 15 amino acids. The DNA shown is the 45-base CDR3, in frame from base 1. In the germline V gene, CDR1 corresponds to WSHSY and CDR2 to SAAADI. The data were obtained in a study of T cell responses to AZD1222 COVID-19 vaccine (dated by TCRdb to the early 2020s). For context, the study as a whole: AZD1222 recipients whose second dose came at about 4 weeks and those whose second dose came at about 12 weeks were combined into one group, since spike-specific TCR depth and breadth did not differ between the two schedules. A total of 233 trial participants underwent TCR sequencing, of whom roughly 210 had received two doses of AZD1222 and some 26 had received two doses of the MenACWY control vaccine. Enrollment into the trials was organized by age into subgroups of 18-55, 56-69 and 70-plus years, and those subgroups contained roughly 150, 30 and 60 TCR-sequenced participants, respectively. The paper as a whole reports these results and caveats: Only a handful of AZD1222 recipients were SARS-CoV-2 seropositive at baseline, limiting conclusions about previously exposed vaccinees. Reportedly, almost half of the unique spike-specific TCRs recognized epitopes lying outside the regions that are mutated in the B.1.351 and B.1.1.7 variants. After two AZD1222 doses, both the breadth and the depth of spike-specific TCRs were significantly higher than at day 0 and than in MenACWY recipients. Most participants were white British and females outnumbered males, and the authors suggested that clonal diversity may have been underestimated. Because no day 14 peak-response samples were available, repertoires were characterized only after the peak T cell response. Vaccine-associated CD4 TCRs spanned the whole spike protein, with dominant responses in regions 160-218 and 743-854. The 56-69-year group was small, and its depth increase did not reach significance, likely because of low power.

The time point label corresponds to: baseline before first vaccination. The vaccinee samples were drawn from two UK trials, COV001 and COV002, one of which was a single-blind randomized controlled phase 2/3 trial testing AZD1222 (ChAdOx1 nCoV-19) in healthy adults. For TCRbeta chain sequencing, PBMC samples were collected from trial participants at day 0 and at day 28 after the second dose. This receptor was identified in an adult in good health. The specimen comprised peripheral blood, sampled on day 0 of AZD1222 vaccination. The rearrangement joined TRBV10-2 to TRBJ2-3; 9 nucleotides in the junction match TRBD2. The CDR3 has the sequence CASRQASGGTDTQYF. The sequenced DNA is TGCGCCAGCCGACAGGCTAGCGGGGGCACAGATACGCAGTATTTT.